This TCR beta chain was recovered during a study of CD8 T cells in ankylosing spondylitis. The count of this clonotype is one. Its target is not known. General study points: The disease-linked clones had a CD8+ phenotype and low blood frequencies. Both synovial fluid and blood in reactive arthritis had previously been reported to carry some motif variants. According to the report, clones linked to the disease were significantly enriched in matched synovial fluid samples taken from ankylosing spondylitis patients. Ankylosing spondylitis blood appeared to be characterized by a TCR beta motif of eight or nine highly homologous variants.

CDR1 is SEHNR, CDR2 FQNEAQ, per germline (reference sequence). The CDR3 length is 14 residues. Trimming took off 6 bases at V and 5 bases at J, with 16 bases between the two ends. Scientists made TCR beta libraries using quantitative 5'-RACE with molecular barcodes. TCRdb fed the 5' RACE reads into MiXCR, producing one record per CDR3 protein. In the table there are hundreds of thousands of distinct CDR3 sequences, approximately 26% of which are singletons. The clonotype originates from a male donor with ankylosing spondylitis. The sample taken for sequencing was blood, either unsorted or a sorted T cell fraction (not recorded which). This rearrangement joins TRBV7-9 to TRBJ1-1; a possible D gene is TRBD1 (6 bases). The CDR3 sequence: CASSSTGSLTEAFF. CDR3 nucleotides: TGTGCCAGCAGTTCGACAGGATCTTTGACTGAAGCTTTCTTT.